This T cell receptor (beta chain) was identified in a study of T cell clones after liver transplantation. About the research overall: A pre-transplant mixed lymphocyte reaction with TCRbeta sequencing defined graft-donor-reactive clones followed in post-transplant blood. Subjects received no induction therapy and standard immunosuppression until randomization at 12-24 months post-transplant.

The method was immunoSEQ multiplex PCR; TCRdb's version includes in-frame clones alone and lacks a portion of them. This sample has over 100,000 clones, with roughly 80% found just once. Looked up from germline, CDR1 is LNHDA and CDR2 is SQIVND (reference sequence). CDR3 length: 15 residues. J was trimmed by 5 bases and V by 6 bases; bases with no gene match: 8. This receptor was taken from a human donor who received a liver transplant. The J gene is TRBJ1-5, the V gene TRBV19; 9 positions match TRBD1. Sequenced here: CD4+ T cells from blood, sampled before liver transplant. CDR3 DNA: TGTGCCAGTAGAACAACAGGGGGCGGGGATCAGCCCCAGCATTTT. Its protein is CASRTTGGGDQPQHF.